One sample yielded the 8 T cell receptor beta chains listed below, sequenced in a study of T-cell memory formation after mild COVID-19. Each CDR3 protein gets one entry after TCRdb re-called the 5' RACE reads with MiXCR. The data hold about 240,000 distinct CDR3 sequences, with 8.5% to 9.5% observed a single time. Sequenced material: PBMCs or a T cell subset sorted from them (not recorded which). The receptors come from a man aged 18 to 29 who had mild COVID-19 (a few samples of this study predate the infection). Cell type and time point are not known.

This clonotype turned up a few times. J is TRBJ2-4 and V is TRBV20-1; 7 bases map to TRBD2. The V gene end was trimmed by 6 bases and the J gene end by 1 base; junction bases not matched to a gene: 3. CDR3 size: 13 residues. The germline V gene encodes CDR1 DFQATT and CDR2 SNEGSKA (reference sequence). In nucleotides, the CDR3 is TGCAGTGCAATGGGGGGGGCCAAAAACATTCAGTACTTC. It specifies CSAMGGAKNIQYF.

This clonotype has more than one count but fewer than ten. The rearrangement joins TRBV6-2 or TRBV6-3 to TRBJ2-7; TRBD1 agrees at 9 bases. V lost 6 bases and J lost 1; bases outside the gene matches: 4. The CDR3 is 14 amino acids. Germline assignment: CDR1 MNHEY and CDR2 SVGEGT. CDR3 sequence: CASRGTGLSYEQYV. In DNA form, the CDR3 reads TGTGCCAGCAGGGGGACAGGGCTATCCTACGAGCAGTACGTC.

This clonotype has a handful of counts. This chain joins TRBV4-1 and TRBJ1-5, with TRBD1 matching 7 bases. Germline V gene lookup returns CDR1 MGHRA and CDR2 YSYEKL. CDR3 length: 17 residues. V gave up 3 bases and J gave up 3 bases; unmatched junction bases: 11. CDR3: CASSHGALDRFNQPQHF. For the CDR3, the DNA is TGCGCCAGCAGCCACGGAGCTTTGGACAGGTTCAATCAGCCCCAGCATTTT.

The chain recombines TRBV7-8 with TRBJ2-7; TRBD1 matches at 7 bases. Germline V lookup: CDR1 SGHVS, CDR2 FQNEAQ. V lost 2 bases, J lost 11 bases, and 9 bases stayed unmatched. The CDR3 contains 13 residues. The CDR3 nucleotides are TGTGCCAGCAGCTTAACTGGACAGGACAACAAGTACTTC. Protein: CASSLTGQDNKYF.

This clonotype has more than one count but fewer than ten. The chain joins TRBV10-3 to TRBJ1-1; no firm D call. The CDR3 is 14 residues long. Germline loops: CDR1 ENHRY, CDR2 SYGVKD. Trimming left V 6 bases short and J 6 bases short, with 17 bases between. CDR3 protein: CAIRGALPGSEAFF. In DNA form, the CDR3 reads TGTGCCATCAGGGGTGCTCTACCGGGGTCTGAAGCTTTCTTT.

This clonotype was seen a handful of times. The genes are TRBV6-2 or TRBV6-3 and TRBJ2-3; no clear D. The CDR3 has 13 residues. The V gene lost 0 bases and the J gene lost 10 bases, with 11 bases spanning the gap. Germline loops: CDR1 MNHEY, CDR2 SVGEGT. The DNA for the CDR3 is TGTGCCAGCAGTTACTCTCACGGATATCCGCAGTATTTT. It codes for CASSYSHGYPQYF.

This chain uses TRBV4-1 with TRBJ2-6, with a tentative D call TRBD1 (5 bases). The CDR3 length is 18 residues. The V gene's germline CDR1 is MGHRA and CDR2 YSYEKL. Trimming pared 0 bases from V and 2 bases from J, leaving 14 bases between. CDR3 amino acids: CASSQEQGLPPGANVLTF. CDR3 coding DNA: TGCGCCAGCAGCCAAGAGCAGGGTCTACCGCCTGGGGCCAACGTCCTGACTTTC.

This chain uses TRBV5-4 with TRBJ2-5; D not resolved. Trimming pared 3 bases from V and 5 bases from J, leaving 14 bases between. CDR3 length: 14 residues. Looked up from germline, CDR1 is SGHNT and CDR2 is YYREEE (reference sequence). The DNA of the CDR3 is TGTGCCAGCAGCTCAGACTCGGCGAGGGAGACCCAGTACTTC. Translation: CASSSDSARETQYF. Variable domain in full (rest from reference TRBV5-4 and TRBJ2-5): ETGVTQSPTHLIKTRGQQVTLRCSSQSGHNTVSWYQQALGQGPQFIFQYYREEENGRGNFPPRFSGLQFPNYSSELNVNALELDDSALYLCASSSDSARETQYFGPGTRLLVL.